This T cell receptor beta chain comes out of a study of T cell changes during pregnancy in multiple sclerosis. There are 15 residues in the CDR3. Germline V gene sequence: CDR1 MNHNS, CDR2 SASEGT. Profiling relied on immunoSEQ multiplex PCR, and the TCRdb table lists in-frame clones only, not all of them. The data contain under 45,000 clones, nearly 90% of them seen just once; the ten biggest clones take up about 0.6%. Details on this clone: A junction boundary mismatches the germline segment, possibly from a read error.

The chain carries TRBV6-1 and TRBJ1-2, with D perhaps matching TRBD1 (6 bases). This receptor was obtained from a female donor with multiple sclerosis, enrolled in a pregnancy study. Sample: CD4+ T cells from peripheral blood mononuclear cells, taken in the first trimester of pregnancy. CDR3: CASREAGGRFYGYTF. The CDR3 DNA reads TGTGCCAGCAGGGAAGCCGGGGGGCGTTTCTATGGCTACACCTTC.